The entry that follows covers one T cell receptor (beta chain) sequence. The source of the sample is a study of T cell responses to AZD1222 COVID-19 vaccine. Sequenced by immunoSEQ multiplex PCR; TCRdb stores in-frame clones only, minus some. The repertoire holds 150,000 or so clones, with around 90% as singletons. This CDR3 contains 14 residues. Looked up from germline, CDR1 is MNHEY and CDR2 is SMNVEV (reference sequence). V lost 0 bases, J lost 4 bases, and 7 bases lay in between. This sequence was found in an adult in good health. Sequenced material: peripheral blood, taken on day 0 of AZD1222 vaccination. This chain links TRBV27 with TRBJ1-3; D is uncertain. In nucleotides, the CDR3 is TGTGCCAGCAGTTTATCGTTCAGGGGAAACACCATATATTTT. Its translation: CASSLSFRGNTIYF.